Listed below are T cell receptor beta chains from one sample, sequenced in a study of OX40 agonist ivuxolimab in advanced cancers. TCRdb's copy holds only in-frame clones and misses some; the assay was immunoSEQ multiplex PCR. The table lists 17,000 or so clones, about 82% of them singletons. Sequences were derived from CD4+ or CD8+ T cells sorted from blood, sampled in a trial of the OX40 agonist ivuxolimab. The origin of the receptors is an adult with an advanced solid tumor such as melanoma, head and neck, liver or kidney cancer. The CDR3 runs from the conserved cysteine through the conserved F or W. A D gene is named only where the DNA matches it firmly. Size tells how often a clone was seen (once, few, many) or the class of an expanded clone, and some rows leave it out.

length: 15; D: TRBD1; V: TRBV6-5; size: NA; J: TRBJ1-3; DNA: TGTGCCAGCAGTTACACAGGGGGCGTCGGAAACACCATATATTTT; CDR3: CASSYTGGVGNTIYF
length: 15; D: TRBD1; V: TRBV19; size: NA; J: TRBJ1-4; DNA: TGTGCCAGTAGTACCCCGGGACAGGGTCATGAAAAACTGTTTTTT; CDR3: CASSTPGQGHEKLFF
length: 11; D: NA; V: TRBV7-9; size: NA; J: TRBJ2-7; DNA: TGTGCCAGCAGCTTCAACTACGAGCAGTACTTC; CDR3: CASSFNYEQYF
length: 15; D: NA; V: TRBV6-1; size: NA; J: TRBJ1-5; DNA: TGTGCCAGCAGTGAAGCGGAGGGACGGATCCAGCCCCAGCATTTT; CDR3: CASSEAEGRIQPQHF
length: 14; D: NA; V: TRBV27; size: once; J: TRBJ1-4; DNA: TGTGCCAGCAGTTTAGGGGGGTCACGTGAAAAACTGTTTTTT; CDR3: CASSLGGSREKLFF
length: 14; D: NA; V: TRBV5-4; size: NA; J: TRBJ2-7; DNA: TGTGCCAGCAGCTTGGCGGGGTTCTCCTACGAGCAGTACTTC; CDR3: CASSLAGFSYEQYF
length: 14; D: NA; V: TRBV7-9; size: medium-sized; J: TRBJ1-1; DNA: TGTGCCAGCAGCTGGGGGGGCCTGAACACTGAAGCTTTCTTT; CDR3: CASSWGGLNTEAFF
length: 13; D: TRBD2; V: TRBV19; size: once; J: TRBJ2-1; DNA: TGTGCCAGTGGACTAGCGGGAGTCAATGAGCAGTTCTTC; CDR3: CASGLAGVNEQFF
length: 17; D: TRBD1; V: TRBV18; size: NA; J: TRBJ2-6; DNA: TGTGCCAGCTCACCGGGACAGGGGAACGCTGGGGCCAACGTCCTGACTTTC; CDR3: CASSPGQGNAGANVLTF
length: 11; D: NA; V: TRBV11-2; size: medium-sized; J: TRBJ2-7; DNA: TGTGCCAGCAGCGCAAACTACGAGCAGTACTTC; CDR3: CASSANYEQYF
length: 13; D: TRBD1; V: TRBV30; size: NA; J: TRBJ2-5; DNA: TGTGCCTGGAGTGCAGGGGGCGGATCGACCCAGTACTTC; CDR3: CAWSAGGGSTQYF
length: 14; D: TRBD1; V: TRBV7-9; size: NA; J: TRBJ1-1; DNA: TGTGCCAGCAGCGGGGGACAGATGAACACTGAAGCTTTCTTT; CDR3: CASSGGQMNTEAFF
length: 15; D: NA; V: TRBV5-1; size: hyperexpanded; J: TRBJ2-7; DNA: TGCGCCAGCAGCTTTGCCCAGGGAGGCTCCTACGAGCAGTACTTC; CDR3: CASSFAQGGSYEQYF
length: 15; D: NA; V: TRBV27; size: NA; J: TRBJ2-1; DNA: TGTGCCAGCAGTCCCTTACGGGAGAAGCACAATGAGCAGTTCTTC; CDR3: CASSPLREKHNEQFF
length: 12; D: TRBD1; V: TRBV10-2; size: NA; J: TRBJ2-7; DNA: TGCGCCAGCACCTGGACAGGGCACGAGCAGTACTTC; CDR3: CASTWTGHEQYF
length: 15; D: TRBD1; V: TRBV6-5; size: NA; J: TRBJ2-5; DNA: TGTGCCAGCAGTTACTGGACAGGGCTTCAAGAGACCCAGTACTTC; CDR3: CASSYWTGLQETQYF
length: 13; D: TRBD1; V: TRBV5-1; size: NA; J: TRBJ1-1; DNA: TGCGCCACCGGGACAGGGGGTGGGACTGAAGCTTTCTTT; CDR3: CATGTGGGTEAFF
length: 13; D: NA; V: TRBV5-6; size: NA; J: TRBJ2-3; DNA: TGTGCCAGCGGGCAACCGCACACAGATACGCAGTATTTT; CDR3: CASGQPHTDTQYF
length: 15; D: NA; V: TRBV29-1; size: NA; J: TRBJ2-4; DNA: TGCAGCGTTGACGGGCAGGTTCGGGACAAAAACATTCAGTACTTC; CDR3: CSVDGQVRDKNIQYF
length: 14; D: TRBD2; V: TRBV27; size: NA; J: TRBJ2-7; DNA: TGTGCCAGCAGTTTTACGGGGGAGGGCTACGAGCAGTACTTC; CDR3: CASSFTGEGYEQYF
length: 15; D: NA; V: TRBV5-1; size: NA; J: TRBJ2-7; DNA: TGCGCCAGCAGCATGTCCCCAGGGGCCCCCTACGAGCAGTACTTC; CDR3: CASSMSPGAPYEQYF
length: 13; D: NA; V: TRBV30; size: NA; J: TRBJ1-1; DNA: TGTGCCTGGAGTGTAGGGAGAGACACTGAAGCTTTCTTT; CDR3: CAWSVGRDTEAFF
length: 11; D: NA; V: TRBV27; size: NA; J: TRBJ2-1; DNA: TGTGCCAGCATAGGGAGAGATGAGCAGTTCTTC; CDR3: CASIGRDEQFF
length: 14; D: NA; V: TRBV7-2; size: NA; J: TRBJ2-5; DNA: TGTGCCAGCAGCTTAGGGGGCCGGGCGGAGACCCAGTACTTC; CDR3: CASSLGGRAETQYF
length: 15; D: NA; V: TRBV5-1; size: NA; J: TRBJ1-2; DNA: TGCGCCAGCAGCTTGGCCCCAAACCCCACTTGGGGCTACACCTTC; CDR3: CASSLAPNPTWGYTF
length: 14; D: NA; V: TRBV11-2; size: NA; J: TRBJ2-7; DNA: TGTGCCAGCAGCTTAGATCGAGGGGTTGGCGAGCAGTACTTC; CDR3: CASSLDRGVGEQYF
length: 13; D: NA; V: TRBV7-6; size: NA; J: TRBJ1-2; DNA: TGTGCCAGCAGCGAGGGCGTAGTTGGTGGCTACACCTTC; CDR3: CASSEGVVGGYTF
length: 11; D: NA; V: TRBV5-6; size: NA; J: TRBJ2-7; DNA: TGTGCCAGCAGCTGGTCCGAGGAGCAGTACTTC; CDR3: CASSWSEEQYF
length: 14; D: NA; V: TRBV4-1; size: few; J: TRBJ1-3; DNA: TGCGCCAGCAGCCAAGGAAGGGCCTCCGACACCATATATTTT; CDR3: CASSQGRASDTIYF
length: 15; D: TRBD1; V: TRBV7-8; size: few; J: TRBJ1-5; DNA: TGTGCCAGCAGCTATGGGACAGATAGCAATCAGCCCCAGCATTTT; CDR3: CASSYGTDSNQPQHF
length: 12; D: NA; V: TRBV25-1; size: NA; J: TRBJ1-4; DNA: TGTGCCAGCAGTGACAGGGGAGGAAAACTGTTTTTT; CDR3: CASSDRGGKLFF